This TCR beta chain derives from a study of OX40 agonist ivuxolimab in advanced cancers. Background on the study: An agonistic anti-OX40 (CD134) antibody, ivuxolimab, was used to treat the patients. Patients in dose escalation had liver, melanoma, kidney or head and neck cancers. Partial responses were recorded for three patients, including one with hepatocellular carcinoma and two with cutaneous melanoma.

Findings of the study overall: In the expanded peripheral T cells, antigen specificity was never determined.

From germline, CDR1 is MNHNS and CDR2 SASEGT. V lost 2 bases, J lost 2 bases, and 10 bases lay in between. CDR3 length: 15 residues. Concerning this clone itself: Its antigen is unknown.

Clones were read by immunoSEQ multiplex PCR, and TCRdb kept only the in-frame ones, dropping some. The sample carries about 46,000 clones, 82% recorded once. The sample was CD4+ or CD8+ T cells sorted from blood, taken in a trial of the OX40 agonist ivuxolimab. V usage is TRBV6-1 and J usage is TRBJ2-1; a weak D match, TRBD1 (6 bases). The receptor was derived from an adult with an advanced solid tumor such as melanoma, head and neck, liver or kidney cancer. The CDR3 DNA reads as TGTGCCAGCAGTGAACAAAGGGGGACCTACAATGAGCAGTTCTTC. It specifies CASSEQRGTYNEQFF.